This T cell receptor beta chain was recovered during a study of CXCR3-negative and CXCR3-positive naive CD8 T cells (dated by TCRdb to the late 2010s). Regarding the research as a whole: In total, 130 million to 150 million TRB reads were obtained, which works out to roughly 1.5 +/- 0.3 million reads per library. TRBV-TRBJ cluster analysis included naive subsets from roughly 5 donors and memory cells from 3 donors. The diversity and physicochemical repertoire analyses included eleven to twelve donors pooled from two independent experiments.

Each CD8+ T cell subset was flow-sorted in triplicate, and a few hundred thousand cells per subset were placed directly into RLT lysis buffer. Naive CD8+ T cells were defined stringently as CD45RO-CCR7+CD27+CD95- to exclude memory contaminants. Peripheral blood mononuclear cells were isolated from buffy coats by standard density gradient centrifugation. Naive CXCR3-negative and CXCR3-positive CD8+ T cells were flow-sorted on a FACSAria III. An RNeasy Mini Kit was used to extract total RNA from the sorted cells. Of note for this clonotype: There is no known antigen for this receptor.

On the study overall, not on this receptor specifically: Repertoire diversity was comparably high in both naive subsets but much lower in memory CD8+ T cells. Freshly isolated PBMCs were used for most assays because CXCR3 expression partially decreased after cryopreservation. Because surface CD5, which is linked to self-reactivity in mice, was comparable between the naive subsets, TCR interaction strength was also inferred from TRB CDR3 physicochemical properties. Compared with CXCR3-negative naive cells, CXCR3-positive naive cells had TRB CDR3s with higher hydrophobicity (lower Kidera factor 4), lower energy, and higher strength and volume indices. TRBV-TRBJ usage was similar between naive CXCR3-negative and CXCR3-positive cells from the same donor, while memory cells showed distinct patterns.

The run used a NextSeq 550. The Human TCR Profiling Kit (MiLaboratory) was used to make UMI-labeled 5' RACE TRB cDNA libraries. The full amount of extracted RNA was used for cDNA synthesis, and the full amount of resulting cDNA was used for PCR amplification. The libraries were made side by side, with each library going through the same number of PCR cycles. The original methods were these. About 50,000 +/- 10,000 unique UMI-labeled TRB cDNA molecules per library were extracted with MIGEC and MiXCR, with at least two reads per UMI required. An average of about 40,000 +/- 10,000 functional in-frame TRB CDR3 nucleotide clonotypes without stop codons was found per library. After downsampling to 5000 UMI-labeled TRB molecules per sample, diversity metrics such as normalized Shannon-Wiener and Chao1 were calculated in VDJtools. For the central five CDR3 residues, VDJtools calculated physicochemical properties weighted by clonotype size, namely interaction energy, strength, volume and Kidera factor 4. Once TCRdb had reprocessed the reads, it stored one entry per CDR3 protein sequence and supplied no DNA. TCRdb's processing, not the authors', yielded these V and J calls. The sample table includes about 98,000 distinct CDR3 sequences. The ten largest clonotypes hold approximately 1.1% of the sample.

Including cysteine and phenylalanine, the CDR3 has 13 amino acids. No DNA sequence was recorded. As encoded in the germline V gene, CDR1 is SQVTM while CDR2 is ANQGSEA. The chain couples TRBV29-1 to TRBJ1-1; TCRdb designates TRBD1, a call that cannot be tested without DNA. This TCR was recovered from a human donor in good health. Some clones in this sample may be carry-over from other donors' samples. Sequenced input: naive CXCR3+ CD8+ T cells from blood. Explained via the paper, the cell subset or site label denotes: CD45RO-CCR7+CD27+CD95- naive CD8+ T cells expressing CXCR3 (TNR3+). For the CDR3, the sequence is CSAGAGEYTEAFF. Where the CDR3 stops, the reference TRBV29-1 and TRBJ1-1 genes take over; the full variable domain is SAVISQKPSRDICQRGTSLTIQCQVDSQVTMMFWYRQQPGQSLTLIATANQGSEATYESGFVIDKFPISRPNLTFSTLTVSNMSPEDSSIYLCSAGAGEYTEAFFGQGTRLTVV.